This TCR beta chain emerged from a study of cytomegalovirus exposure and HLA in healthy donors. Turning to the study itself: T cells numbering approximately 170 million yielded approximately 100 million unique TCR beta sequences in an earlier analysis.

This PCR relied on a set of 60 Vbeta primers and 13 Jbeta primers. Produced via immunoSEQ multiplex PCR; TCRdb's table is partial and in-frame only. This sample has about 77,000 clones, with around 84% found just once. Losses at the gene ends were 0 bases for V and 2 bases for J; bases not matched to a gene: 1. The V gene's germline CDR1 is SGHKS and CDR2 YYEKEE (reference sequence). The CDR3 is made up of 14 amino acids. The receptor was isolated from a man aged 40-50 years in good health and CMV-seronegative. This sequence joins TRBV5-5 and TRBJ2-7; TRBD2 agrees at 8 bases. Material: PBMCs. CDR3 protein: CASSLALAAYEQYF. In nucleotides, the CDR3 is TGTGCCAGCAGCTTGGCACTAGCGGCCTACGAGCAGTACTTC.